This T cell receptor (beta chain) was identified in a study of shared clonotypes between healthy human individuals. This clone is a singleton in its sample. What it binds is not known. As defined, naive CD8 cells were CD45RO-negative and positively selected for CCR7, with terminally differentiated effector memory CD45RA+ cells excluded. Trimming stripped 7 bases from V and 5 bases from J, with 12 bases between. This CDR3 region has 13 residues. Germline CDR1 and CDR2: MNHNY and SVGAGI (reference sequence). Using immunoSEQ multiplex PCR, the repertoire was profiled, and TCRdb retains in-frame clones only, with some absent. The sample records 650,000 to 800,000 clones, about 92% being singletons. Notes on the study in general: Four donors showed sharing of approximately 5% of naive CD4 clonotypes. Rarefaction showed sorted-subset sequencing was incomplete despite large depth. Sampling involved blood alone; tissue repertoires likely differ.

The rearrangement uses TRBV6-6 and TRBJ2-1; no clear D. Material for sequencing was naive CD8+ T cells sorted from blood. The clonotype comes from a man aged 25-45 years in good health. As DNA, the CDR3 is TGTGCCAGCACGCCGCTCCTTGACAATGAGCAGTTCTTC. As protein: CASTPLLDNEQFF.